This T cell receptor (beta chain) was sequenced for a study of OX40 agonist ivuxolimab in advanced cancers. The overall study: Recorded diagnoses for dose-escalation patients were hepatocellular carcinoma, melanoma, renal cell or head and neck cancer. Mean age approximately 59 years, range roughly 23 to 79; around 80% male. Partial responses were achieved by three patients, one with hepatocellular carcinoma and two with cutaneous melanoma.

Method: immunoSEQ multiplex PCR; TCRdb's copy keeps in-frame clones and lacks some. The sample includes about 10,000 clones, just over 75% seen only once; the top ten take about 15%. Trimming took 4 bases from V and 4 from J; bases not matched to a gene: 3. The germline V gene has CDR1 SGHTA and CDR2 FQGTGA. This CDR3 has 14 amino acids. With respect to this clone: Its specificity is not known.

Findings and caveats of the study: The mean number of expanded clones was higher in CD8+ T cells than in CD4+.

The chain is built from TRBV7-3 and TRBJ2-3; 9 nucleotides align to TRBD1. The material sequenced was CD4+ or CD8+ T cells sorted from blood, taken in a trial of the OX40 agonist ivuxolimab. This TCR was sampled from an adult with an advanced solid tumor such as melanoma, head and neck, liver or kidney cancer. The CDR3 sequence: CASSSTGGADTQYF. CDR3 nucleotide sequence: TGTGCCAGCAGCTCCACAGGGGGCGCAGATACGCAGTATTTT.